A single sample is the source of the 19 T cell receptor beta chains below, sequenced in a study of identical twins. TCRdb passed the 5' RACE reads through MiXCR, listing each CDR3 protein once. The data hold about 920,000 distinct CDR3 sequences, with around an eighth observed a single time. The same sample was also used in a study of yellow fever vaccine responses in identical twins.

The specimen was PBMCs. The origin of the receptors is a woman in her late teens or twenties in good health.

Only a few counts were recorded for this clonotype. The chain recombines TRBV9 with TRBJ2-2; 9 bases map to TRBD2. This CDR3 has 17 residues. CDR1 SGDLS and CDR2 YYNGEE come from the germline V gene. With 0 bases clipped from V and 6 bases from J, the junction kept 9 bases outside the gene matches. The CDR3 region is CASSVDSSGSLSGELFF. The CDR3 bases are TGTGCCAGCAGCGTAGATAGTAGCGGGAGTTTATCCGGGGAGCTGTTTTTT.

This clonotype was picked up a small number of times. The rearrangement links TRBV24-1 to TRBJ2-3; 10 nucleotides line up with TRBD1. Germline loops: CDR1 KGHDR, CDR2 SFDVKD. Trimming took 2 bases from V and 5 from J; bases not matched to a gene: 12. The CDR3 covers 18 residues. The CDR3 here is CATSDYSHDRGRKDTQYF. The CDR3 DNA follows: TGTGCCACCAGTGATTACTCACACGACAGGGGGCGGAAAGATACGCAGTATTTT.

This clonotype was detected only once. The V gene is TRBV6-5, the J gene TRBJ2-4; the D is unclear. Germline CDR1 MNHEY, CDR2 SVGAGI. Trimming cost V 2 bases and J 8 bases, with 16 bases left between them. The CDR3 totals 15 residues. The CDR3 coding sequence is TGTGCCAGCAGTTACCGCTTGGGTGGGCAGGACATTCAGTACTTC. This codes for CASSYRLGGQDIQYF.

This clonotype came up many times. The CDR3 DNA sequence: TGCGCCAGCAGCTTGGGGTACGACGCAGCTAACTATGGCTACACCTTC. Protein: CASSLGYDAANYGYTF. The chain uses TRBV5-1 and TRBJ1-2; D not resolved. CDR3 size: 16 residues. Germline V gene lookup returns CDR1 SGHRS and CDR2 YFSETQ. The ends were cut back, 0 bases at V and 0 bases at J, with 12 bases in the middle.

In this sample, this clonotype turned up a few times. This chain links TRBV29-1 with TRBJ1-1, with D hard to call. Trimming left V 2 bases short and J 1 base short, with 11 bases between. The CDR3 sequence is 14 residues long. Germline CDR1 is SQVTM and CDR2 is ANQGSEA. The CDR3 loop is CSVEPHLTNTEAFF. CDR3 DNA: TGCAGCGTTGAACCTCACCTAACGAACACTGAAGCTTTCTTT.

The V gene is TRBV29-1, the J gene TRBJ2-7; TRBD2 aligns across 8 bases. Germline loops: CDR1 SQVTM, CDR2 ANQGSEA. The CDR3 spans 12 residues. V was pared by 4 bases and J by 7 bases, with 6 bases of the junction left unmatched. Here the CDR3 DNA reads TGCAGCGTTGGAGCGGGAGTGAGGGAGCAGTACTTC. Translated, it gives CSVGAGVREQYF.

The chain has TRBV15 and TRBJ2-7; D is undetermined. V lost 1 base, J lost 1 base, and 14 bases lay in between. The CDR3 sequence is 16 residues long. Germline CDR1 and CDR2: LNHNV and YYDKDF (reference sequence). CDR3 in amino acids: CATSRAGGLTSYEQYF. For the CDR3, the DNA is TGTGCCACCAGCAGAGCGGGTGGTTTGACGTCCTACGAGCAGTACTTC.

This clonotype was recorded only once. The chain is built from TRBV3-1 and TRBJ2-3, with D possibly being TRBD1 or TRBD2 (5 bases each). The CDR3 contains 15 residues. V lost 3 bases, J lost 2 bases, and 12 bases lay in between. Germline CDR1 is LGHDT and CDR2 is YNNKEL (reference sequence). CDR3 loop: CASSQRDGFTDTQYF. The CDR3 coding sequence is TGTGCCAGCAGCCAGAGGGACGGCTTCACAGATACGCAGTATTTT.

J is TRBJ2-7 and V is TRBV6-1; D uncertain. The germline V gene has CDR1 MNHNS and CDR2 SASEGT. The CDR3 has 14 residues. Trimming shortened V by 6 bases and J by 1 base, and 13 bases separated the two germline ends. DNA of the CDR3: TGTGCCAGCAGCCGCGCCACGGAATCCTACGAGCAGTACGTC. Translation gives CASSRATESYEQYV.

Here the CDR3 reads CASSQDHTGGGTYEQYV. CDR3 coding DNA: TGCGCCAGCAGCCAAGACCACACCGGCGGGGGGACCTACGAGCAGTACGTC. V is TRBV4-1 and J is TRBJ2-7; 8 bases are shared with TRBD2. CDR1 is MGHRA, CDR2 YSYEKL, per germline. V was pared by 0 bases and J by 2 bases, with 9 bases of the junction left unmatched. The CDR3 sequence is 17 residues long.

The chain is built from TRBV4-2 and TRBJ2-3; 13 bases line up with TRBD2. The ends lost 4 bases at V and 2 bases at J; junction bases unmatched: 6. Per the germline V gene, CDR1 is LGHNA and CDR2 is YNFKEQ. This CDR3 contains 17 residues. The CDR3 here is CASSLGTSGTHTDTQYF. CDR3 in DNA: TGTGCCAGCAGCCTCGGGACTAGCGGGACCCACACAGATACGCAGTATTTT.

Concerning this clonotype itself: The CDR3 does not end in the conserved phenylalanine or tryptophan, so this is likely a read error. Because the CDR3's place on the DNA is in doubt, the DNA is left out and the CDR3 is given as listed by TCRdb. This sequence joins TRBV10-3 and TRBJ2-7; the table's D call TRBD1 went unverified against the DNA. Per germline, CDR1 ENHRY and CDR2 SYGVKD. The CDR3 is 13 amino acids long, termini counted. Here the CDR3 reads CAISESTNRGPHI.

The CDR3 protein is CASSQGHEQFF. In DNA, the CDR3 is TGTGCCAGCAGCCAAGGCCATGAGCAGTTCTTC. J is TRBJ2-1 and V is TRBV3-1; D ambiguous. Trimming removed 1 base from V and 8 bases from J, with 3 bases in between. The CDR3 consists of 11 residues. The germline gives CDR1 LGHDT, CDR2 YNNKEL (reference sequence).

The table lists this clonotype with a few counts. The chain couples TRBV29-1 to TRBJ2-5, with 9 positions matching TRBD2. Germline values: CDR1 SQVTM, CDR2 ANQGSEA. The CDR3 is 14 residues long. V shed 6 bases, J shed 4 bases, and the junction held 9 bases outside the gene matches. CDR3 sequence: CSVTLGTSTETQYF. CDR3 DNA sequence: TGCAGCGTAACCCTCGGGACTAGCACAGAGACCCAGTACTTC.

This clonotype was counted a few times. V gene TRBV11-1 combines with J gene TRBJ1-3, with TRBD1 matching 8 bases. The germline V gene has CDR1 SGHAT and CDR2 FQDESV (reference sequence). The CDR3 contains 18 residues. J gave up 1 base and V 5 bases, and 13 bases lay outside the gene matches. CDR3 sequence (DNA): TGTGCCAGCAGCCGGTACCTTGGACAGGGACCATCTGGAAACACCATATATTTT. It translates to CASSRYLGQGPSGNTIYF.

The rearrangement joins TRBV18 to TRBJ1-1, with TRBD1 matching over 8 bases. Trimming took 1 base from V and 5 from J; bases not matched to a gene: 9. Germline CDR1 reads KGHSH; CDR2 reads LQKENI. The CDR3 loop spans 16 amino acids. CDR3 DNA sequence: TGTGCCAGCTCACCACGCTTCCTGACAGGGGAAACTGAAGCTTTCTTT. Amino acid sequence: CASSPRFLTGETEAFF.

V gene TRBV4-1 combines with J gene TRBJ2-7, with D hard to call. CDR3 size: 17 residues. CDR1 and CDR2 from the germline V gene are MGHRA and YSYEKL. Trimming cost V 0 bases and J 5 bases, with 20 bases left between them. The CDR3 is CASSQDASLTYANEQYF. The CDR3, as DNA: TGCGCCAGCAGCCAAGACGCCTCGCTGACATACGCTAACGAGCAGTACTTC.

The rearrangement joins TRBV5-1 to TRBJ2-7; perhaps D is TRBD1 or TRBD2 (5 bases each). Germline assignment: CDR1 SGHRS and CDR2 YFSETQ. CDR3 length: 16 amino acids. V was clipped by 1 base and J by 5 bases, with 19 bases between them. CDR3: CASSLLGVAGTNEQYF. CDR3 coding DNA: TGCGCCAGCAGCTTGTTGGGGGTGGCAGGGACGAACGAGCAGTACTTC.

This clonotype has a handful of counts. The DNA for the CDR3 is TGTGCCAGCAGCTCCCGGGCAGCAGCAGGAGGGGAGACCCAGTACTTC. Translated: CASSSRAAAGGETQYF. The chain joins TRBV7-9 to TRBJ2-5; TRBD2 is a possible D gene (6 bases). CDR3 length: 16 amino acids. V lost 4 bases, J lost 5 bases, and 20 bases lay in between. CDR1 is SEHNR and CDR2 is FQNEAQ in the germline V gene (reference sequence).